A selection of T cell receptor beta chains follows, all from one sample in a study of metastatic and nonmetastatic thyroid tumors. TCRdb reanalyzed the PCR reads with MiXCR. Found here are more than 70,000 clones, 8.6% of them singletons; the top ten hold 8.8%. Specimen: blood. These receptor sequences come from a female donor with papillary thyroid cancer or a benign thyroid nodule (not recorded which). Some clones in this sample may be carry-over from other donors' samples. CDR3s include the opening cysteine and the closing phenylalanine or tryptophan. D genes are given only for firm matches.

>TRBV6-6|TRBD2
CASRRSSGGASSYEQYF
>TRBV5-4|NA
CASSLGWDEQYF
>TRBV6-4|TRBD1
CAGWETGNSYEQYF
>TRBV2|NA
CASSEVGRKDYTF
>TRBV20-1|TRBD2
CSATERDRPETQYF
>TRBV2|TRBD1
CASSRTGKTQYF
>TRBV5-1|TRBD1
CASSLAKAGGGSPLHF
>TRBV29-1|NA
CSVEEKIYEQYF
>TRBV19|TRBD1
CASSIVRTGPSEQYF
>TRBV11-2|TRBD2
CASSRGRGLAETYNEQFF
>TRBV7-2|TRBD1
CASSTNRGVEKLFF
>TRBV20-1|TRBD1
CSAPRQGALGYTF
>TRBV20-1|NA
CSAPTDRSYNSPLHF
>TRBV6-6|TRBD1
CASSYFGTGLYNEQFF
>TRBV12-3/TRBV12-4|NA
CASSLGLGDLSNQPQHF
>TRBV2|NA
CASSEWWGGSITDTQYF
>TRBV5-1|NA
CASSSGGPSRSEQYF